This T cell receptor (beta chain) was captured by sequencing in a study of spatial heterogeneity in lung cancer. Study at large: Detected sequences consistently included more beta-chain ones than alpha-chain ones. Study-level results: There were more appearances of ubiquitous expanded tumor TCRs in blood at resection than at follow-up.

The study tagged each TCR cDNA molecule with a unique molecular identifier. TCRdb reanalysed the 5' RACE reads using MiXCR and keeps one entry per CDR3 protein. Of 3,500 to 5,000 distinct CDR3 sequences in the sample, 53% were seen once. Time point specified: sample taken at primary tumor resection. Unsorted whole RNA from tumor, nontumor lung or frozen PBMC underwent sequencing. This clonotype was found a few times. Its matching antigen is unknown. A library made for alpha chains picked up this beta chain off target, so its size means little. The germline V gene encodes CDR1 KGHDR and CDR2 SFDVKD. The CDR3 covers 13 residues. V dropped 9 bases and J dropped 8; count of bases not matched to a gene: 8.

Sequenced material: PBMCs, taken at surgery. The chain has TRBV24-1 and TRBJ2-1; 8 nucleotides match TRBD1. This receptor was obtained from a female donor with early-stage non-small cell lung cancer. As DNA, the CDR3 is TGTGCCACCTCAGGACAGGGCATGGATGAGCAGTTCTTC. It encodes CATSGQGMDEQFF.